A selection of T cell receptor beta chains follows, all from one sample in a study of T cells after yellow fever vaccination. TCRdb itself ran the 5' RACE reads through MiXCR, one entry per CDR3 protein. The sample consists of under 50,000 distinct CDR3 sequences, around 6.4% of them appearing once. Material: PBMCs, either bulk or a sorted T-cell subset (CD4+, CD8+, memory, or dextramer-sorted; not recorded which), obtained 45 days after the yellow fever booster vaccination. The receptors were sampled from a man aged 25 to 40 who received the YFV17D yellow fever vaccine. Each CDR3 is given with its conserved first and last residue. Fields, in order: J gene, V gene, clone size, CDR3 length, D gene, CDR3 protein, CDR3 DNA. A D gene is named only where the DNA matches it firmly. Size values are once, few and many counts, or a class for expanded clones, and some rows have none.

TRBJ2-7 TRBV13 NA 13 NA CASSSQHGGRQYF TGTGCCAGCAGCTCACAACACGGGGGTCGACAGTACTTC
TRBJ2-4 TRBV4-3 NA 17 TRBD2 CASSQEPAGGPRDIQYF TGCGCCAGCAGCCAAGAGCCAGCGGGAGGCCCGCGGGACATTCAGTACTTC
TRBJ2-2 TRBV20-1 NA 14 NA CSASRQANTGELFF TGCAGTGCTAGCCGACAGGCGAACACCGGGGAGCTGTTTTTT
TRBJ2-5 TRBV5-1 few 14 NA CASSETRPEETQYF TGCGCCAGCAGCGAGACCAGACCCGAAGAGACCCAGTACTTC
TRBJ2-3 TRBV12-3/TRBV12-4 NA 15 NA CASSLFARSTDTQYF TGTGCCAGCAGTTTATTCGCGAGGTCGACCGATACGCAGTATTTT
TRBJ2-7 TRBV6-5 NA 16 TRBD1 CASSYDSGTGRNEQYF TGTGCCAGCAGTTACGATTCCGGGACAGGGCGTAACGAGCAGTACTTC
TRBJ2-3 TRBV29-1 many 15 NA CSVAMGQGHTDTQYF TGCAGCGTTGCAATGGGGCAGGGCCACACAGATACGCAGTATTTT
TRBJ2-7 TRBV5-1 many 18 TRBD2 CASSLREVDPRLRGEQYF TGCGCCAGCAGCCTCCGGGAGGTAGATCCACGACTTAGGGGTGAGCAGTACTTC
TRBJ2-7 TRBV10-3 few 14 TRBD2 CAISRGRGVSEQYF TGTGCCATCAGTCGGGGCCGGGGGGTCTCCGAGCAGTACTTC
TRBJ2-7 TRBV18 NA 14 NA CASSPEGGAYEQYF TGTGCCAGCTCACCTGAGGGAGGAGCCTACGAGCAGTACTTC
TRBJ1-2 TRBV5-1 many 13 NA CASGSGREVGYTF TGCGCCAGCGGATCGGGGAGGGAAGTTGGCTACACCTTC
TRBJ2-2 TRBV21-1 many 16 NA CASSRTGTPNTGELFF TGTGCCAGCAGCAGGACCGGGACACCGAACACCGGGGAGCTGTTTTTT
TRBJ2-2 TRBV11-3 many 13 NA CASSPPGAGELFF TGTGCCAGCAGCCCCCCGGGCGCCGGGGAGCTGTTTTTT
TRBJ2-7 TRBV20-1 many 16 NA CSARDLQRDGPYEQYF TGCAGTGCTAGAGACTTACAACGGGACGGACCCTACGAGCAGTACTTC
TRBJ1-2 TRBV30 NA 13 NA CAWSDGPYYGYTF TGTGCCTGGAGTGACGGACCATACTATGGCTACACCTTC
TRBJ2-2 TRBV28 few 13 NA CASFDHHTGELFF TGTGCCAGCTTCGACCACCACACCGGGGAGCTGTTTTTT
TRBJ2-1 TRBV20-1 many 14 NA CSASSALTSNEQFF TGCAGTGCTAGTTCAGCTCTTACCTCTAATGAGCAGTTCTTC
TRBJ2-7 TRBV5-5 NA 18 TRBD2 CASRWNDGTSGFSYEQYF TGTGCCAGCAGGTGGAATGACGGGACTAGCGGTTTCTCCTACGAGCAGTACTTC
TRBJ2-7 TRBV30 many 14 NA CAWSLLRGAYEQYF TGTGCCTGGAGTCTCCTCCGGGGCGCCTACGAGCAGTACTTC
TRBJ1-1 TRBV12-3/TRBV12-4 many 13 NA CASSFGAGAEAFF NA
TRBJ2-1 TRBV4-3 NA 15 NA CASSREQTVGGEQFF TGCGCCAGCAGCCGAGAACAGACTGTCGGGGGTGAGCAGTTCTTC
TRBJ2-7 TRBV20-1 many 18 TRBD2 CSANPPPGLAGVRREQYF TGCAGTGCCAACCCCCCCCCGGGACTAGCGGGAGTTCGTCGCGAGCAGTACTTC
TRBJ2-1 TRBV20-1 many 15 TRBD2 CSANQPGGPLNEQFF TGCAGTGCCAACCAGCCGGGAGGCCCTTTGAATGAGCAGTTCTTC
TRBJ2-7 TRBV20-1 few 11 NA CSARDGRNQYF TGCAGTGCTAGAGATGGTAGAAATCAGTACTTC
TRBJ1-2 TRBV29-1 few 12 NA CSVEPGAYGYTF TGCAGCGTTGAACCGGGTGCCTATGGCTACACCTTC
TRBJ2-1 TRBV4-3 NA 16 TRBD2 CASSRLAGVSYNEQFF TGCGCCAGCAGCCGATTGGCGGGAGTTTCCTACAATGAGCAGTTCTTC
TRBJ1-1 TRBV12-3/TRBV12-4 few 14 NA CASSPGRHNTEAFF TGTGCCAGCAGCCCGGGACGGCATAACACTGAAGCTTTCTTT
TRBJ1-3 TRBV20-1 many 14 NA CSAPLTQRGNTIYF TGCAGTGCACCTTTGACCCAACGGGGAAACACCATATATTTT
TRBJ2-7 TRBV7-8 many 14 NA CASSLRSGRGEQYF TGTGCCAGCAGCCTTCGGTCGGGGAGAGGAGAGCAGTACTTC
TRBJ2-5 TRBV7-2 NA 16 TRBD2 CASSLGTSGNVETQYF TGTGCCAGCAGCTTAGGGACTAGCGGGAACGTAGAGACCCAGTACTTC
TRBJ2-1 TRBV20-1 few 15 TRBD2 CSAEDSGSPTREQFF TGCAGTGCAGAAGATAGCGGGAGTCCGACAAGGGAGCAGTTCTTC
TRBJ2-7 TRBV7-2 NA 15 TRBD1 CASSRSTGSSYEQYF TGTGCCAGCAGCCGATCGACAGGGAGCTCCTACGAGCAGTACTTC
TRBJ2-7 TRBV5-1 few 14 TRBD1 CASSPTGQGAEQYF TGCGCCAGCAGCCCCACGGGACAGGGGGCCGAGCAGTACTTC
TRBJ2-1 TRBV20-1 many 13 TRBD2 CSVGQRGYNEQFF TGCAGTGTAGGTCAGCGGGGTTACAATGAGCAGTTCTTC
TRBJ2-7 TRBV20-1 medium-sized 13 TRBD1 CSAPTGEVNEQYF TGCAGTGCTCCGACAGGGGAGGTTAACGAGCAGTACTTC
TRBJ2-1 TRBV24-1 many 11 NA CATRQGYEQFF TGTGCCACCAGACAGGGCTATGAGCAGTTCTTC
TRBJ2-1 TRBV9 NA 15 TRBD2 CASSEGVAGGNEQFF TGTGCCAGCAGCGAGGGGGTAGCGGGAGGCAATGAGCAGTTCTTC
TRBJ2-1 TRBV27 many 15 NA CASKPSVASYNEQFF TGTGCCAGCAAGCCTAGTGTGGCGTCCTACAATGAGCAGTTCTTC
TRBJ2-1 TRBV7-2 NA 14 NA CASSLDGSYNEQFF TGTGCCAGCAGCTTGGACGGTTCCTACAATGAGCAGTTCTTC
TRBJ1-1 TRBV5-4 few 14 TRBD1 CASSPGTEQIEAFF TGTGCCAGCAGCCCCGGGACAGAACAGATTGAAGCTTTCTTT
TRBJ1-6 TRBV7-3 NA 12 NA CASRPPPSPLHF TGTGCCAGCAGGCCCCCCCCTTCACCCCTCCACTTT
TRBJ1-1 TRBV27 NA 12 TRBD1 CASSIQGGRAFF TGTGCCAGCAGTATCCAGGGGGGACGAGCTTTCTTT
TRBJ2-7 TRBV5-1 many 16 TRBD2 CASRGYLAGDDYEQYF TGCGCCAGCAGAGGTTACCTAGCGGGAGATGACTACGAGCAGTACTTC